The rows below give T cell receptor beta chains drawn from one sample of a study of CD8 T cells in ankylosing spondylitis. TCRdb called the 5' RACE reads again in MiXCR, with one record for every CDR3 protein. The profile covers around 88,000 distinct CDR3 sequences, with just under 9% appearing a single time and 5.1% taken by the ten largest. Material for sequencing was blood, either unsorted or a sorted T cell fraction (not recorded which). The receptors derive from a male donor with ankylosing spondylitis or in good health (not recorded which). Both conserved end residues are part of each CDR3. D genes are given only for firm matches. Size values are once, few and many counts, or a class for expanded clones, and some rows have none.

TGTGCCAGCAGCTTAGCGGAGGGCCAAAACTTC,CASSLAEGQNF,TRBV7-9,TRBJ2-5,.,.
TGTGCCAGCAGTTCCCGAACAGGGGGTAGCAATCAGCCCCAGCATTTT,CASSSRTGGSNQPQHF,TRBV12-3/TRBV12-4,TRBJ1-5,many,TRBD1
TGTGCCAGCAGCCCAACACTGACCACAGATACGCAGTATTTT,CASSPTLTTDTQYF,TRBV3-1,TRBJ2-3,few,.
TGCGCCAGCAGCCAATTGGGACTAGCATCCCGAGAGATCCAGTACTTC,CASSQLGLASREIQYF,TRBV4-1,TRBJ2-5,few,TRBD2
TGCGCCAGCAGCTTGTTTGCCGACGGCGGGGGGGCGAAGACCCAGTACTTC,CASSLFADGGGAKTQYF,TRBV5-1,TRBJ2-5,many,TRBD2
TGCGCCAGCAGCTTGAGTGGGGGAGTGGTCGATACGCAGTATTTT,CASSLSGGVVDTQYF,TRBV5-1,TRBJ2-3,many,.
TGTGCCAGCAGCTCAGCCTACGAGCAGTACTTC,CASSSAYEQYF,TRBV7-2,TRBJ2-7,.,.
TGTGCCAGCTCATTCGGGACTAGCGGGGTTACAGATACGCAGTATTTT,CASSFGTSGVTDTQYF,TRBV18,TRBJ2-3,many,TRBD2
TGTGCCAGCAGGATGTGGGGGACCGGGGAGCTGTTTTTT,CASRMWGTGELFF,TRBV27,TRBJ2-2,many,.
TGTGCCAGCACGGAGTTTGGTAAAGGAAACACCATATATTTT,CASTEFGKGNTIYF,TRBV2,TRBJ1-3,many,.
TGTGCCAGCAGCCAAGTCGCAGGAGCTTATGGCTACACCTTC,CASSQVAGAYGYTF,TRBV3-1,TRBJ1-2,.,.
TGTGCCAGCAGCCAAGCGTGGCAGGGGGCGAATGAGCAGTTCTTC,CASSQAWQGANEQFF,TRBV4-2,TRBJ2-1,many,TRBD1
TGCGCCAGCAGCTTCGGCGGGACTAGCACAGATACGCAGTATTTT,CASSFGGTSTDTQYF,TRBV5-1,TRBJ2-3,many,.
TGTGCCAGCAGCGGCCGGGACAGATCCTACGAGCAGTACTTC,CASSGRDRSYEQYF,TRBV5-5,TRBJ2-7,many,TRBD1
TGTGCCAGCAGCTTAAAGGGTCAGGAGCGGGAGCAGTTCTTC,CASSLKGQEREQFF,TRBV7-9,TRBJ2-1,few,.
TGCGCCAGCAGCTTGGGACAGATCCCCTCGGATGGGCAGTACTTC,CASSLGQIPSDGQYF,TRBV5-1,TRBJ2-7,many,.
TGCAGTGCTAGAGATGGGGACAGGGTAATCCATACGCAGTATTTT,CSARDGDRVIHTQYF,TRBV20-1,TRBJ2-3,many,TRBD1
TGCAGTGCTAGATGGACGGGGGTGCATACGCAGTATTTT,CSARWTGVHTQYF,TRBV20-1,TRBJ2-3,.,.
TGCAGTGCCAGACTGACAGGGGGCACTGAAGCTTTCTTT,CSARLTGGTEAFF,TRBV20-1,TRBJ1-1,many,TRBD1
TGTGCCAGCAGCTCTGCCGGGACAGGGACCGGGGAGCTGTTTTTT,CASSSAGTGTGELFF,TRBV7-8,TRBJ2-2,many,TRBD1
TGTGCCAGCAGTTTGGACATCTCTAGCACAGATACGCAGTATTTT,CASSLDISSTDTQYF,TRBV27,TRBJ2-3,many,.
TGCGCCAGCAGCTGGTCTGGACAGGGCGGGAACGAGCAGTACTTC,CASSWSGQGGNEQYF,TRBV5-1,TRBJ2-7,many,TRBD1
TGTGCCAGCAGCCTTGGGATGTCGTCGTTGCGCTACAATGAGCAGTTCTTC,CASSLGMSSLRYNEQFF,TRBV7-2,TRBJ2-1,many,.
TGTGCCAGCAGGGGACAGCCTGAAGCTTTCTTT,CASRGQPEAFF,TRBV12-3/TRBV12-4,TRBJ1-1,many,TRBD1
TGCAGCGTTGACTACCCAGGGGGGGAAGGCTACACCTTC,CSVDYPGGEGYTF,TRBV29-1,TRBJ1-2,many,TRBD1
TGTGCCAGCAGGATAGCGGGGGACACAGATACGCAGTATTTT,CASRIAGDTDTQYF,TRBV7-8,TRBJ2-3,many,TRBD2
TGCAGTTCCACCGCGGGGGGCGCAGGGTACTCTGGCTACACCTTC,CSSTAGGAGYSGYTF,TRBV20-1,TRBJ1-2,many,.
TGTGCCAGCAGCCAGGTCTCTGGGGCCAACGTCCTGACTTTC,CASSQVSGANVLTF,TRBV7-9,TRBJ2-6,few,.
TGTGCCAGCAGCTTGTTTACCCTCGAGGGTGAGCAGTTCTTC,CASSLFTLEGEQFF,TRBV5-5,TRBJ2-1,.,.
TGTGCCAGCAGTTTATTGGGGAGACCTAGCACAGATACGCAGTATTTT,CASSLLGRPSTDTQYF,TRBV12-3/TRBV12-4,TRBJ2-3,many,.
TGCAGCGTTGAAGATTTTGGGGCTAGCGGGGGTGATACGCAGTATTTT,CSVEDFGASGGDTQYF,TRBV29-1,TRBJ2-3,many,TRBD2